The 10 T cell receptor beta chains listed next were all sequenced from one sample in a study of CD8 T cells in ankylosing spondylitis. These receptors lack a known antigen. MiXCR was run by TCRdb on the 5' RACE reads, yielding one entry per CDR3 protein. There are 400,000 or so distinct CDR3 sequences in the sample; roughly 25% occur only once, and roughly 0.9% lies in the top ten. Study observations and caveats: A TCR beta motif made of fewer than ten highly homologous variants seemed typical of ankylosing spondylitis blood.

Sequenced input: blood, either unsorted or a sorted T cell fraction (not recorded which). The receptors here all came from a male donor with ankylosing spondylitis.

The chain links TRBV20-1 to TRBJ1-1; maybe TRBD1 (6 bases). Trimming removed 4 bases at V and 9 bases at J, with 9 bases between. CDR1 and CDR2 from the germline V gene are DFQATT and SNEGSKA (reference sequence). The CDR3 has 10 amino acids. As DNA, the CDR3 is TGCAGTGCTACGGACAGAAAAGCTTTCTTT. This gives the protein CSATDRKAFF.

The chain employs TRBV20-1 and TRBJ2-7; 11 bases line up with TRBD2. Germline CDR1 reads DFQATT; CDR2 reads SNEGSKA (reference sequence). The CDR3 totals 15 residues. Germline trimming cut 6 bases from V and 4 bases from J; bases unmatched to any gene: 11. CDR3 bases: TGCAGTGCAATTAAAGGGACTAGCGGTGTTTACGAGCAGTACGTC. As protein: CSAIKGTSGVYEQYV.

The chain employs TRBV6-2 or TRBV6-3 and TRBJ2-7, with D possibly being TRBD1 (5 bases). Germline CDR1 reads MNHEY; CDR2 reads SVGEGT. V was shortened by 7 bases and J by 1 base, with 17 bases between the two germline ends. The CDR3 runs to 15 residues. The CDR3 loop reads CASNRPQGSSYEQYF. In DNA, the CDR3 is TGTGCCAGCAACCGACCCCAGGGCTCTTCCTACGAGCAGTACTTC.

In this sample, this clonotype turned up a few times. The V call is TRBV20-1, the J call TRBJ1-1; no reliable D call. This CDR3 is built from 14 residues. V lost 6 bases, J lost 4 bases, and 18 bases lay in between. The germline gives CDR1 DFQATT, CDR2 SNEGSKA (reference sequence). CDR3 loop: CSALIGGLSTEAFF. The CDR3 DNA is TGCAGTGCCCTTATCGGTGGCCTGAGCACTGAAGCTTTCTTT.

There are many counts of this clonotype. The chain carries TRBV12-3 or TRBV12-4 and TRBJ1-1; no clear D gene. V was shortened by 10 bases and J by 1 base, with 10 bases between the two germline ends. The CDR3 is made up of 12 amino acids. The DNA for the CDR3 is TGTGCCACCTCCGACGCGAACACTGAAGCTTTCTTT. Translated: CATSDANTEAFF.

The chain links TRBV11-3 to TRBJ2-3; perhaps TRBD1 as D (9 bases). Germline V gene sequence: CDR1 SGHNT, CDR2 YENEEA. The V end was cut by 3 bases, the J end by 7 bases, with 20 bases between. This CDR3 has 16 residues. CDR3 nucleotide sequence: TGTGCCAGCAGCTTTAGCGGGACAGGGATAAGGTATACGCAGTATTTT. It codes for CASSFSGTGIRYTQYF. Together with reference TRBV11-3 and TRBJ2-3, the CDR3 gives the full variable domain: EAGVVQSPRYKIIEKKQPVAFWCNPISGHNTLYWYLQNLGQGPELLIRYENEEAVDDSQLPKDRFSAERLKGVDSTLKIQPAELGDSAVYLCASSFSGTGIRYTQYFGPGTRLTVL.

The genes are TRBV7-8 and TRBJ2-3; 7 nucleotides match TRBD2. The trim removed 5 bases at V and 0 bases at J, leaving 5 bases unmatched. The CDR3 runs to 15 residues. In germline, CDR1 is SGHVS, CDR2 FQNEAQ. CDR3 in DNA: TGTGCCAGCAGCGAGCGGGAAACTAGCACAGATACGCAGTATTTT. Its translation is CASSERETSTDTQYF.

The rearrangement uses TRBV11-2 and TRBJ1-2; D gene ambiguous. Germline lookup yields CDR1 SGHAT and CDR2 FQNNGV. The CDR3 covers 13 residues. Deletions cut 4 bases from V and 0 bases from J, with 6 bases between. CDR3 loop: CASSSPANYGYTF. The DNA of the CDR3 is TGTGCCAGCAGCTCCCCGGCTAACTATGGCTACACCTTC.

The genes are TRBV20-1 and TRBJ2-1, with TRBD2 identical over 11 bases. Germline assignment: CDR1 DFQATT and CDR2 SNEGSKA (reference sequence). V lost 6 bases, J lost 0 bases, and 10 bases stayed unmatched. CDR3 length equals 17 residues. CDR3 amino acids: CSATSGLAGNSYNEQFF. Written as DNA, the CDR3 is TGCAGTGCCACTTCCGGACTAGCGGGTAACTCCTACAATGAGCAGTTCTTC.

This clonotype was found a few times. The chain employs TRBV3-1 and TRBJ1-5, with TRBD1 matching over 10 bases. The CDR3 extends over 15 amino acids. V dropped 5 bases and J dropped 5; count of bases not matched to a gene: 6. Germline V gene data show CDR1 as LGHDT and CDR2 as YNNKEL (reference sequence). In DNA form, the CDR3 reads TGTGCCAGCAGCGACCGGGACAGGGGAGATCAGCCCCAGCATTTT. Protein: CASSDRDRGDQPQHF.